This T cell receptor (beta chain) was sequenced in a study of identical twins (dated by TCRdb to 2016 to 2018). The study in broad terms: To test whether fetal clonotypes persist, the study used deep sequencing on TCR alpha and beta repertoires from monozygotic twins, unrelated adults of various ages, and cord blood. Replicate twin experiments were performed at different times using different library preparation protocols to rule out contamination. Points the paper makes about the study in general: Out-of-frame TCR alpha sharing in monozygotic twins was systematically underestimated by recombination models, whereas sharing between unrelated individuals was in agreement with the recombination models. Excess twin sharing in beta out-of-frame sequences was weaker because fewer shared sequences lowered the signal-to-noise ratio. Zero-insertion analyses could be partly confounded by invariant T cells such as MAIT and iNKT, though diverse VJ usage argued against such confounding for most clonotypes. Conclusions relied on cross-sectional statistical analysis, since the same donors could not be followed over many years. Fewer insertions were carried by abundant cord blood beta clonotypes, a similar but weaker trend appeared in young adult naive repertoires, and no such trend appeared in memory repertoires. Compared with coincidental sharing between unrelated individuals, out-of-frame TCR alpha sequences shared between twins showed an excess of sequences with low generation probability.

The receptor library was made with 5' RACE. Data came from an Illumina HiSeq 2000. A universal primer binding site was introduced by template switching, and a unique molecular identifier was present in the final cDNA, enabling accurate counting of TCR cDNA molecules. First-strand cDNA for TCR alpha and beta chains was synthesized from specific primers in the conserved constant-segment region. Each cDNA library was double barcoded, with a SMART-Mk sample barcode plus Illumina barcodes, to control for contamination. TruSeq adapter sequences and Illumina sample barcodes were added in two successive PCR steps. The TCR alpha and beta cDNA libraries were sequenced on the Illumina HiSeq platform using custom primers. Per the original workflow: MiGEC processed the raw reads to extract unique molecular identifiers, while MiXCR was used to determine the CDR3 positions. For each individual, recombination models were inferred using an EM algorithm with the repgenHMM and IGoR tools. The tcR package in R was used for shared clonotype analysis, with sharing normalized by the product of cloneset sizes. Out-of-frame nonproductive sequences were analyzed to study raw recombination free of thymic and clonal selection effects. TCRdb trimmed the raw reads at Q25, called clones with MiXCR and kept productive beta chains. Merged by CDR3 protein, the rows form single entries marked with the most common genes and DNA. These V and J calls rely on TCRdb rather than the paper's analysis. This sample gives 200,000 to 300,000 distinct CDR3 sequences in total; approximately 7% of them show up just once. The ten largest clones add up to 3% to 4.5% of the sample.

Only healthy Caucasian donors were included. Three pairs of female monozygotic twins, all aged roughly 18 to 30 years, made up the twin cohort. Miltenyi CD45RO+ enrichment and human naive T-cell isolation kits were used to isolate memory (CD45RO+) and naive T cells from PBMC. In its sample, this clonotype was seen a few times. No cognate antigen has been identified for it. No base quality information exists; no much larger clone differs at one position. The CDR3 holds 15 amino acids from the cysteine to the phenylalanine. Kept here is only the CDR3 DNA, which spans 45 bases and is read in frame from base 1. As encoded in the germline V gene, CDR1 is SNHLY while CDR2 is FYNNEI. After removal of 5 bases from V and 6 bases from J, the junction retains 8 bases not matched to a gene. This sample also belongs to another study, concerning yellow fever vaccine responses in identical twins. The second study also describes: The T cell response to vaccination in identical twins was reported by the authors to appear partly convergent and partly personalized. In the study, vaccine-responding T cell clones were precisely tracked in identical twins.

The source is a woman between 18 and 30 years old in good health. The chain employs TRBV2 and TRBJ2-2; 8 junctional bases match TRBD2. Sequenced: memory (CD45RO+) T cells sorted from blood. What this sample's cell subset or site label stands for: CD45RO+ enriched T cells. The bases read TGTGCCAGCAGTCAGGATAGCGGGGCGTCCGGGGAGCTGTTTTTT. Translated, this gives CASSQDSGASGELFF.